What follows describes a single T cell receptor (beta chain). This clonotype occurred a few times. Its antigen is currently not known. Base qualities are missing; no much larger clone stands one base away. Library preparation was by RACE. Sequencer: NextSeq 500. During library preparation, unique molecular identifiers were attached to individual cDNA molecules so that TCRs could be counted in a quantitative, reproducible way. Both TCR alpha and TCR beta chains were sequenced from each blood RNA sample. Turning to the authors' computational methods: A median of roughly 98,000 TCRs per sample was observed, with a range of 23,224 to 690,600. The Decombinator software suite was used to annotate V, J and CDR3 in the TCR reads. For the PS versus PT1 abundance plots, all samples were subsampled to the same number of TCRs (28,000). Expanded TCRs were defined as absent before sensitization and observed at least eight times at the 2-week time point. The public reads were run again by TCRdb, first through fastp at Q25 and then through MiXCR, and only productive beta chains were kept. Rows with a matching CDR3 protein are joined into one entry that keeps the most common DNA and genes. TCRdb, rather than the study authors, made the V and J calls. The sample table records tens of thousands of distinct CDR3 sequences; about 8.5% of these occur just once. Of the sample, roughly 3% falls within the top ten clones.

The data were obtained in a study of human T cells and chemical hapten exposure (dated by TCRdb to the early 2020s). Describing the broader study: For sensitization, 2% DPC in acetone was applied to a roughly 2 cm by roughly 2 cm area of upper inner arm skin. Libraries were pooled for sequencing, and per-sample TCR yields varied mainly because of small differences in library volumes within the pool. Patch testing was performed on the upper back with Finn chambers containing 0.01% DPC, and the patch tests were scored after 6 days according to International Contact Dermatitis Research Group standards. The study tracked peripheral blood TCR repertoire changes in vivo during primary and secondary sensitization to the hapten diphenylcyclopropenone (DPC) in alopecia patients. Blood samples were taken from patients before sensitization (week 0) and at 2, 6 and about 24 weeks after DPC sensitization. Throughout the roughly 24-week study period, patients were also given weekly therapeutic DPC doses on the scalp. The mostly female patient cohort included alopecia areata with under or over 50% scalp involvement, alopecia totalis and alopecia universalis. Twenty-nine alopecia patients provided blood for TCR sequencing at one to four time points (pre-sensitization, 2, 6 and 24 weeks).

The intended sense of this specimen's time point label: patch test 2, 6 weeks after DPC sensitization. The sample's treatment or condition label is to be understood as: therapeutic diphenylcyclopropenone sensitization with weekly scalp DPC. At every patch-test visit, the blood draw took place before the patch test was put on. Patients were considered eligible if aged 18 to 70, diagnosed with alopecia and deemed suitable for DPC therapy, and patients were excluded if pregnant. Total RNA was extracted from unfractionated whole blood that had been collected in Tempus Blood RNA tubes. The full study reports these points: Patch test score was positively correlated with the number of PT1 expanded TCRs, with significance at thresholds 8, 16 and 32 but not at 4. Alopecia, a presumed autoimmune disease, was present in all patients, so the immune response of the patients might differ from that of healthy individuals. Significantly more large CDR3 similarity clusters were formed by expanded TCRs than by pre-sensitization or healthy control sets, consistent with antigen-driven responses. No change with DPC sensitization was found in the number of TCRs above 1 in 1000 frequency, and no evidence of global repertoire structure alterations was found. Repeated subsampling changed both the strength of the expansion versus patch-test correlation and the threshold at which that correlation became significant.

Sample: whole blood, taken in connection with sensitization to the hapten diphenylcyclopropenone (DPC). The TCR was taken from a woman in her fifties or sixties with alopecia areata. Some clones in this sample may be carry-over from other donors' samples.

The CDR3 region reads CASREGQNIQYF. The nucleotides read TGTGCCAGCAGGGAGGGCCAAAACATTCAGTACTTC. The V gene is TRBV6-6 and the J gene is TRBJ2-4, with TRBD2 tentatively as D gene (6 bases match). The germline V gene (reference sequence) sets CDR1 to MNHNY and CDR2 to SVGAGI. The junction shows trimming of 6 bases on V and 5 bases on J, plus 8 bases between the germline ends. The CDR3 numbers 12 residues from cysteine through phenylalanine. Only CDR3 DNA remains: 36 bases, in frame from the first base.